These 17 T cell receptor beta chains originate from one sample sequenced in a study of T cell responses to AZD1222 COVID-19 vaccine listed by TCRdb under 2021. Taken with the paper, the label for time point translates to: about 28 days (+/-7) after the second vaccine dose. Library generation was performed with the immunoSEQ multiplex PCR assay. TCRdb holds this immuneACCESS table with in-frame rearrangements only. Some clones are missing; in checked studies, unresolved V genes explain under half, and the rest has no known cause. The sample table holds around 110,000 clones, of which 90% to 95% were seen once. Around 5.9% of the sample rests with the top ten. Source: peripheral blood, taken 28 days after the second AZD1222 dose. Every receptor here comes from an adult who received the AZD1222 COVID-19 vaccine.

The rearrangement links TRBV7-2 to TRBJ2-3; D gene unclear. V was clipped by 5 bases and J by 0 bases, with 15 bases between them. The CDR3 sequence is 16 residues long. CDR1 SGHTA and CDR2 FQGNSA come from the germline V gene. The DNA of the CDR3 is TGTGCCAGCAGCCCCAACATTGGTCAGAGCACAGATACGCAGTATTTT. It is translated as CASSPNIGQSTDTQYF.

The chain couples TRBV3-1 (or the pseudogene TRBV3-2) to TRBJ1-2; 8 positions agree with TRBD1. The CDR3 is made up of 15 amino acids. With V trimmed by 3 bases and J by 1 base, 4 bases remained unmatched. Germline values: CDR1 LGHDT, CDR2 YNNKEL (reference sequence). In DNA form, the CDR3 reads TGTGCCAGCAGCCATCGACAGGGGAATAACTATGGCTACACCTTC. This encodes CASSHRQGNNYGYTF.

This clone came up a few times. J is TRBJ1-6 and V is TRBV6-4; D is possibly TRBD1 (5 bases). V lost 0 bases and J 7 bases, leaving 10 bases between the germline ends. Germline V gene data show CDR1 as MRHNA and CDR2 as SNTAGT. The CDR3 loop spans 15 amino acids. Here the CDR3 DNA reads TGTGCCAGCAGTGACTCTAGGGGTGGGAATTCACCCCTCCACTTT. Residues: CASSDSRGGNSPLHF.

This rearrangement joins TRBV14 to TRBJ1-1; D gene uncertain. Germline assignment: CDR1 SGHDN and CDR2 FVKESK. CDR3 length: 14 amino acids. The V end lost 4 bases, the J end lost 0 bases, and 9 bases lay between the germline ends. The CDR3 DNA sequence: TGTGCCAGCAGCCTTGCTGGTCTGAACACTGAAGCTTTCTTT. Translating it yields CASSLAGLNTEAFF.

This clone was counted a few times. This chain joins TRBV19 and TRBJ1-1; the D gene is possibly TRBD1 (5 bases). The CDR3 is 15 residues long. V was shortened by 1 base and J by 4 bases, with 13 bases between the two germline ends. The germline gives CDR1 LNHDA, CDR2 SQIVND (reference sequence). CDR3 sequence (DNA): TGTGCCAGTAGTATAGGCGGACACTCATTCACTGAAGCTTTCTTT. Its protein is CASSIGGHSFTEAFF.

The chain is built from TRBV18 and TRBJ1-4; D is uncertain. The germline V gene encodes CDR1 KGHSH and CDR2 LQKENI. The CDR3 runs to 15 residues. Trimming pared 3 bases from V and 8 bases from J, leaving 16 bases between. As DNA, the CDR3 is TGTGCCAGCTCACCTACTGAGGGAACGGGAGAAAAACTGTTTTTT. This encodes CASSPTEGTGEKLFF.

The rearrangement uses TRBV7-2 and TRBJ1-1; tentative D call: TRBD1 (5 bases). Per the germline V gene, CDR1 is SGHTA and CDR2 is FQGNSA. Between the trimmed V and J ends, which lost 5 bases and 1 base, there was a span of 8 bases. The CDR3 totals 13 residues. This chain's CDR3 is CASSRTQNTEAFF. The CDR3 DNA reads as TGTGCCAGCAGCAGGACACAGAACACTGAAGCTTTCTTT.

This clone was observed a few times. The chain recombines TRBV6-1 with TRBJ1-2; 7 bases match TRBD1. The germline V gene encodes CDR1 MNHNS and CDR2 SASEGT. The ends lost 1 base at V and 8 bases at J; junction bases unmatched: 4. The CDR3 is 13 amino acids. The CDR3: CASSEVVGGGYTF. DNA for the CDR3: TGTGCCAGCAGTGAAGTGGTAGGGGGCGGCTACACCTTC.

The chain uses TRBV2 and TRBJ2-7, with D perhaps assigned TRBD1 or TRBD2 (5 bases each). The CDR3 is made up of 15 amino acids. The V end lost 3 bases, the J end lost 0 bases, and 12 bases lay between the germline ends. Per the germline V gene, CDR1 is SNHLY and CDR2 is FYNNEI. Written as DNA, the CDR3 is TGTGCCAGCAGTGATTGGTGGGGGTTCTCCTACGAGCAGTACTTC. Translation gives CASSDWWGFSYEQYF.

This chain connects TRBV5-5 to TRBJ1-1; 8 nucleotides align to TRBD1. CDR3 length: 14 residues. CDR1 SGHKS and CDR2 YYEKEE come from the germline V gene (reference sequence). The V gene end was trimmed by 4 bases and the J gene end by 1 base; junction bases not matched to a gene: 3. The CDR3 loop reads CASSAGTGNTEAFF. The CDR3 nucleotides read TGTGCCAGCAGCGCCGGGACAGGGAACACTGAAGCTTTCTTT.

The V and J genes are TRBV3-1 (or the pseudogene TRBV3-2) and TRBJ1-4, with D perhaps matching TRBD1 (5 bases). Trimming removed 2 bases at V and 11 bases at J, with 15 bases between. The CDR3 contains 14 residues. Germline CDR1 reads LGHDT; CDR2 reads YNNKEL (reference sequence). CDR3 sequence (DNA): TGTGCCAGCAGCCAAAAGACAGCTCTAAAGAAACTGTTTTTT. The encoded protein is CASSQKTALKKLFF.

This rearrangement joins TRBV5-6 to TRBJ2-2, with a tentative D call TRBD1 (6 bases). Germline loops: CDR1 SGHDT, CDR2 YYEEEE. The CDR3 runs 16 residues. V lost 3 bases and J 0 bases, leaving 12 bases between the germline ends. CDR3 nucleotides: TGTGCCAGCAGCTCCCTCCAGGGGTCGAACACCGGGGAGCTGTTTTTT. Translating gives CASSSLQGSNTGELFF.

The rearrangement joins TRBV11-2 to TRBJ2-7; D is uncertain. The CDR3 totals 12 residues. Germline V lookup: CDR1 SGHAT, CDR2 FQNNGV. V shed 5 bases and J shed 2 bases, with 7 bases lying between them. The CDR3 nucleotides read TGTGCCAGCAGCCCCTTAGCCTACGAGCAGTACTTC. Its protein is CASSPLAYEQYF.

V is TRBV4-3 and J is TRBJ2-3; 9 bases map to TRBD2. The CDR3 has 19 amino acids. V shed 2 bases and J 4 bases; nucleotides not matched to a gene: 16. Looked up from germline, CDR1 is LGHNA and CDR2 is YSLEER. CDR3 region: CASSQFISVGGRGSDTQYF. DNA of the CDR3: TGCGCCAGCAGCCAATTTATCTCCGTCGGCGGGAGGGGATCAGATACGCAGTATTTT.

The V call is TRBV7-9, the J call TRBJ1-5; D gene ambiguous. The V end was cut by 9 bases, the J end by 2 bases, with 5 bases between. Germline V gene lookup returns CDR1 SEHNR and CDR2 FQNEAQ (reference sequence). The CDR3 loop spans 11 amino acids. CDR3 DNA: TGTGCCAGTCTGCGCAATCAGCCCCAGCATTTT. This sequence encodes CASLRNQPQHF.

This sequence joins TRBV5-1 and TRBJ1-6, with 9 positions matching TRBD1. In germline, CDR1 is SGHRS, CDR2 YFSETQ. The CDR3 is 16 amino acids. Losses at the gene ends were 1 base for V and 10 bases for J; bases not matched to a gene: 9. The CDR3 nucleotides read TGCGCCAGCAGCTTGTCTGTGGGACAGGGAGTCTCACCCCTCCACTTT. Residues: CASSLSVGQGVSPLHF.

V gene TRBV18 combines with J gene TRBJ1-2, with TRBD1 identical over 9 bases. Germline lookup yields CDR1 KGHSH and CDR2 LQKENI. Trimming removed 3 bases from V and 3 bases from J; junction bases left unmatched: 5. The CDR3 length is 15 residues. CDR3 region: CASSPTGGADYGYTF. The DNA for the CDR3 is TGTGCCAGCTCACCCACAGGGGGCGCGGACTATGGCTACACCTTC.